This TCR beta chain comes out of a study of cytomegalovirus exposure and HLA in healthy donors. CDR1 SGHTA and CDR2 FQGNSA come from the germline V gene. This CDR3 comprises 16 residues. The V gene lost 0 bases and the J gene lost 1 base, with 10 bases spanning the gap. PCR involved 60 Vbeta and 13 Jbeta primers. TCRdb's table, derived via immunoSEQ multiplex PCR, lists solely in-frame clones and lacks some. The sample lists about 190,000 clones; about four fifths were seen once. The sequence was collected from a woman aged 40 to 55 in good health and CMV-seronegative. Sequencing was performed on PBMCs. V is TRBV7-2 and J is TRBJ2-1; D is possibly TRBD1 (6 bases). The CDR3 region has the DNA TGTGCCAGCAGCTTAGCGAGGGGGAGTTCCTACAATGAGCAGTTCTTC. It specifies CASSLARGSSYNEQFF.